A selection of T cell receptor beta chains follows, all from one sample in a study of blood T cell repertoires in COVID-19. Produced via immunoSEQ multiplex PCR; TCRdb's table is partial and in-frame only. The table lists about 240,000 clones, roughly 86% of them singletons, with 2.5% to 3.5% in the top ten. The sequencing input was peripheral blood. These receptors all come from a woman aged 25 to 45 who had recovered from COVID-19. The CDR3 runs from the conserved cysteine through the conserved F or W. D genes are given only for firm matches. Size is omitted from some rows. Given values are once, few, many or a class for expanded clones.

J gene	D gene	V gene	clone size	CDR3 DNA	CDR3 protein
TRBJ1-5	.	TRBV7-8	.	TGTGCCAGCAGCCCCGACGGGGTTCGGGGCAATCAGCCCCAGCATTTT	CASSPDGVRGNQPQHF
TRBJ1-3	TRBD1	TRBV5-5	few	TGTGCCAGCAGCTTTGGACAGGGGGTCCTCTCTGGAAACACCATATATTTT	CASSFGQGVLSGNTIYF
TRBJ2-5	.	TRBV21-1	.	TGTGCCAGCAGCAAAGAGCACGAGACCCAGTACTTC	CASSKEHETQYF
TRBJ2-5	TRBD1	TRBV7-2	once	TGTGCCAGCAGGAGTCCCGGGACAGGGAGAGAGACCCAGTACTTC	CASRSPGTGRETQYF
TRBJ2-1	TRBD1	TRBV5-1	few	TGCGCCAGCAGCTCCGGACAGGGATCCTCTGGTGAGCAGTTCTTC	CASSSGQGSSGEQFF
TRBJ2-7	TRBD1	TRBV5-1	.	TGCGCCAGCAGACCCGGGGACAGGGTTGACTACGAGCAGTACTTC	CASRPGDRVDYEQYF
TRBJ2-5	.	TRBV5-1	.	TGCGCCAGCAGCTCCGAGAGCGGGGAGACCCAGTACTTC	CASSSESGETQYF
TRBJ2-7	.	TRBV7-9	once	TGTGCCAGCAGCTTAGTAAACAATCCCTACGAGCAGTACTTC	CASSLVNNPYEQYF
TRBJ2-3	TRBD2	TRBV2	.	TGTGCCAGCAGCCATAACCCTCTAGCGGGGGGGCCAGATACGCAGTATTTT	CASSHNPLAGGPDTQYF
TRBJ1-1	.	TRBV11-3	.	TGTGCCAGCAGCTTAGAACAACGGGGGGTTTGGAGAATGAACACTGAAGCTTTCTTT	CASSLEQRGVWRMNTEAFF
TRBJ1-2	TRBD1	TRBV5-5	.	TGTGCCAGCACCCAGACAGGGGCAGGCGCGTATGGCTACACCTTC	CASTQTGAGAYGYTF
TRBJ2-7	.	TRBV10-3	.	TGTGCCATCAGTGAGTCCGGCACAGGGCCCTACGAGCAGTACTTC	CAISESGTGPYEQYF
TRBJ1-2	.	TRBV5-4	.	TGTGCCAGCAGCTTGGTCCAGACAGGCCACTATGGCTACACCTTC	CASSLVQTGHYGYTF
TRBJ1-1	.	TRBV29-1	.	TGCAGCGTGGAAGAGAGGATCACGGCCCTCATGAACACTGAAGCTTTCTTT	CSVEERITALMNTEAFF
TRBJ2-5	.	TRBV7-2	once	TGTGCCAGCAGCTTAGATTGGGCTATCCAGTACTTC	CASSLDWAIQYF
TRBJ1-5	.	TRBV2	.	TGTGCCAGCAGTGAACGAGGGGGGGTTCAGCCCCAGCATTTT	CASSERGGVQPQHF
TRBJ1-1	.	TRBV15	.	TGTGCCACCAGCAGAGGACCCCGACAGGCCACTGAAGCTTTCTTT	CATSRGPRQATEAFF
TRBJ1-5	TRBD1	TRBV25-1	.	TGTGCCAGCAATCCCACCCGGGACAGGGGAGAGGAGCCCCAGCATTTT	CASNPTRDRGEEPQHF
TRBJ2-1	TRBD2	TRBV6-5	once	TGTGCCAGCAGTTACGGGGGGGAACCCTACAATGAGCAGTTCTTC	CASSYGGEPYNEQFF
TRBJ2-6	.	TRBV15	.	TGTGCCACCAGCAGAGAGAGCACTGCTGGGGCCAACGTCCTGACTTTC	CATSRESTAGANVLTF
TRBJ2-5	.	TRBV4-1	.	TGCGCCAGCAGCCATTTCCTAGCGACCTTTAACCAAGAGACCCAGTACTTC	CASSHFLATFNQETQYF
TRBJ2-2	.	TRBV3-1/TRBV3-2	.	TGTGCCAGCAGCCAACGCAGCGCCACCGGGGAGCTGTTTTTT	CASSQRSATGELFF
TRBJ1-5	TRBD1	TRBV3-1/TRBV3-2	.	TGTGCCAGCAGCCTCGGGACAGGGGGCGTTCAGCCCCAGCATTTT	CASSLGTGGVQPQHF